These T cell receptor beta chains were read from a single sample in a study of blood T cells in healthy people across ages. One entry per CDR3 protein results from TCRdb running MiXCR on the 5' RACE reads. The table lists 980,000 or so distinct CDR3 sequences, 48% of them singletons, with roughly 12% in the top ten. Material for sequencing was blood. The receptors shown here come from a man aged 25-45 years in good health. CDR3s include the opening cysteine and the closing phenylalanine or tryptophan. Each record gives: clone size, D gene, V gene, J gene, CDR3 protein, CDR3 DNA. D genes are given only for firm matches. A row's size may be missing; if present it is once, few, many or a size class.

clone size: -
D gene: TRBD2
V gene: TRBV10-3
J gene: TRBJ2-1
CDR3 protein: CAIGQGGLAGGPPNEQFF
CDR3 DNA: TGTGCCATCGGACAGGGGGGACTAGCGGGGGGGCCCCCCAATGAGCAGTTCTTC

clone size: few
D gene: -
V gene: TRBV27
J gene: TRBJ2-6
CDR3 protein: CASRGRDHSGANVLTF
CDR3 DNA: TGTGCCAGCAGAGGACGGGATCACTCTGGGGCCAACGTCCTGACTTTC

clone size: -
D gene: -
V gene: TRBV7-9
J gene: TRBJ2-5
CDR3 protein: CASSSWRDNEQYF
CDR3 DNA: TGTGCCAGCAGCTCGTGGAGAGACAATGAGCAGTACTTC

clone size: -
D gene: -
V gene: TRBV3-1
J gene: TRBJ2-7
CDR3 protein: CASSQEGGPRSSYNEQYF
CDR3 DNA: TGTGCCAGCAGCCAAGAAGGGGGTCCCCGCTCCTCCTACAATGAGCAGTACTTC

clone size: -
D gene: TRBD1
V gene: TRBV12-3/TRBV12-4
J gene: TRBJ1-6
CDR3 protein: CASSLGQGSFSPLHF
CDR3 DNA: TGTGCCAGCAGTTTAGGACAGGGGAGTTTTTCACCCCTCCACTTT

clone size: -
D gene: -
V gene: TRBV5-1
J gene: TRBJ2-1
CDR3 protein: CASSLDRSFDNEQFF
CDR3 DNA: TGCGCCAGCAGCTTGGATAGGTCTTTCGACAATGAGCAGTTCTTC

clone size: -
D gene: -
V gene: TRBV2
J gene: TRBJ2-7
CDR3 protein: CASSETGRNYEQYF
CDR3 DNA: TGTGCCAGCAGTGAAACCGGACGGAACTACGAGCAGTACTTC

clone size: many
D gene: TRBD2
V gene: TRBV7-9
J gene: TRBJ2-5
CDR3 protein: CASSRLAGGSLQETQYF
CDR3 DNA: TGTGCCAGCAGCCGACTAGCGGGGGGCTCGTTACAAGAGACCCAGTACTTC

clone size: -
D gene: -
V gene: TRBV6-1
J gene: TRBJ2-7
CDR3 protein: CASSDLPSYEQYF
CDR3 DNA: TGTGCCAGCAGTGATCTTCCCTCCTACGAGCAGTACTTC

clone size: few
D gene: -
V gene: TRBV20-1
J gene: TRBJ1-2
CDR3 protein: CSASFRDLRGYTF
CDR3 DNA: TGCAGTGCTAGTTTCCGGGACCTAAGGGGCTACACCTTC

clone size: -
D gene: -
V gene: TRBV4-2
J gene: TRBJ2-1
CDR3 protein: CASSQDRQRSSYNEQFF
CDR3 DNA: TGTGCCAGCAGCCAAGATCGCCAGCGGAGCTCCTACAATGAGCAGTTCTTC

clone size: -
D gene: -
V gene: TRBV24-1
J gene: TRBJ1-4
CDR3 protein: CATSDLGASEGTNEKLFF
CDR3 DNA: TGTGCCACCAGTGATTTGGGGGCGTCGGAGGGTACTAATGAAAAACTGTTTTTT

clone size: -
D gene: -
V gene: TRBV6-5
J gene: TRBJ1-1
CDR3 protein: CASSYSRVASTEAFF
CDR3 DNA: TGTGCCAGCAGTTACTCGAGGGTGGCTAGCACTGAAGCTTTCTTT

clone size: -
D gene: -
V gene: TRBV14
J gene: TRBJ2-4
CDR3 protein: CASSRTGALNIQYF
CDR3 DNA: TGTGCCAGCAGCCGAACCGGGGCCCTAAACATTCAGTACTTC

clone size: -
D gene: -
V gene: TRBV18
J gene: TRBJ2-7
CDR3 protein: CASSPPVGTNEQYF
CDR3 DNA: TGTGCCAGCTCGCCACCCGTTGGTACCAACGAGCAGTACTTC

clone size: -
D gene: -
V gene: TRBV29-1
J gene: TRBJ2-1
CDR3 protein: CSVGHRLSYNEQFF
CDR3 DNA: TGCAGCGTGGGTCACAGGCTTTCCTACAATGAGCAGTTCTTC

clone size: -
D gene: -
V gene: TRBV6-2/TRBV6-3
J gene: TRBJ1-2
CDR3 protein: CASSPGVRPNYGYTF
CDR3 DNA: TGTGCCAGCAGTCCAGGGGTCAGGCCTAACTATGGCTACACCTTC

clone size: once
D gene: -
V gene: TRBV3-1
J gene: TRBJ2-4
CDR3 protein: CASSQGGPNLNIQYF
CDR3 DNA: TGTGCCAGCAGCCAAGGGGGACCAAATCTGAACATTCAGTACTTC

clone size: few
D gene: -
V gene: TRBV11-1
J gene: TRBJ2-5
CDR3 protein: CASSLGESETQYF
CDR3 DNA: TGTGCCAGCAGCTTGGGTGAAAGTGAGACCCAGTACTTC

clone size: few
D gene: -
V gene: TRBV29-1
J gene: TRBJ2-5
CDR3 protein: CSAPGSQETQYF
CDR3 DNA: TGCAGCGCGCCGGGATCCCAAGAGACCCAGTACTTC

clone size: few
D gene: -
V gene: TRBV7-8
J gene: TRBJ1-4
CDR3 protein: CASSLVRSIWEKLFF
CDR3 DNA: TGTGCCAGCAGCTTAGTTCGAAGCATTTGGGAAAAACTGTTTTTT

clone size: -
D gene: TRBD2
V gene: TRBV4-1
J gene: TRBJ2-3
CDR3 protein: CASSQDRLAGSTDTQYF
CDR3 DNA: TGCGCCAGCAGCCAAGATAGGCTAGCGGGAAGCACAGATACGCAGTATTTT

clone size: -
D gene: -
V gene: TRBV3-1
J gene: TRBJ2-2
CDR3 protein: CASSQEGLTTGELFF
CDR3 DNA: TGTGCCAGCAGCCAAGAAGGGCTAACCACCGGGGAGCTGTTTTTT

clone size: -
D gene: TRBD1
V gene: TRBV20-1
J gene: TRBJ1-6
CDR3 protein: CSARDGTARNSPLHF
CDR3 DNA: TGCAGTGCTAGAGATGGGACAGCGCGGAATTCACCCCTCCACTTT

clone size: many
D gene: -
V gene: TRBV28
J gene: TRBJ1-2
CDR3 protein: CASRIGDYGYTF
CDR3 DNA: TGTGCCAGCAGGATCGGAGATTATGGCTACACCTTC

clone size: few
D gene: TRBD2
V gene: TRBV20-1
J gene: TRBJ2-2
CDR3 protein: CSARGVAGAANTGELFF
CDR3 DNA: TGCAGTGCTAGAGGGGTAGCGGGGGCCGCGAACACCGGGGAGCTGTTTTTT

clone size: -
D gene: TRBD1
V gene: TRBV5-5
J gene: TRBJ2-7
CDR3 protein: CASSFMDRGSYEQYF
CDR3 DNA: TGTGCCAGCAGCTTCATGGACAGGGGCTCCTACGAGCAGTACTTC

clone size: -
D gene: -
V gene: TRBV5-5
J gene: TRBJ2-7
CDR3 protein: CASSPEPGEIRNEQYF
CDR3 DNA: TGTGCCAGCAGCCCCGAGCCAGGGGAAATACGGAATGAGCAGTACTTC

clone size: -
D gene: TRBD2
V gene: TRBV6-2/TRBV6-3
J gene: TRBJ2-1
CDR3 protein: CASSLAGRNYNEQFF
CDR3 DNA: TGTGCCAGCAGTTTAGCGGGGAGGAATTACAATGAGCAGTTCTTC

clone size: -
D gene: -
V gene: TRBV7-9
J gene: TRBJ2-1
CDR3 protein: CASSLVDPLPFF
CDR3 DNA: TGTGCCAGCAGCTTAGTGGACCCTTTACCGTTCTTC

clone size: -
D gene: TRBD1
V gene: TRBV7-3
J gene: TRBJ2-1
CDR3 protein: CASSSGQGTFSYNEQFF
CDR3 DNA: TGTGCCAGCAGCTCCGGACAGGGGACCTTTTCCTACAATGAGCAGTTCTTC

clone size: -
D gene: -
V gene: TRBV6-5
J gene: TRBJ1-6
CDR3 protein: CASSQGDGRKNSPLHF
CDR3 DNA: TGTGCCAGCAGCCAAGGGGACGGGAGAAAAAATTCACCCCTCCACTTT

clone size: -
D gene: TRBD1
V gene: TRBV12-3/TRBV12-4
J gene: TRBJ2-2
CDR3 protein: CASSNRGDTGELFF
CDR3 DNA: TGTGCCAGCAGTAACAGGGGTGACACCGGGGAGCTGTTTTTT

clone size: few
D gene: TRBD1
V gene: TRBV20-1
J gene: TRBJ1-5
CDR3 protein: CSARETGGFNQPQHF
CDR3 DNA: TGCAGTGCTAGAGAAACAGGGGGGTTCAATCAGCCCCAGCATTTT

clone size: -
D gene: TRBD2
V gene: TRBV4-1
J gene: TRBJ2-3
CDR3 protein: CASSQDPAGGSDTQYF
CDR3 DNA: TGCGCCAGCAGCCAAGATCCAGCGGGGGGGTCAGATACGCAGTATTTT

clone size: -
D gene: -
V gene: TRBV20-1
J gene: TRBJ2-3
CDR3 protein: CSAEKNIDTQYF
CDR3 DNA: TGCAGTGCGGAGAAGAACATAGATACGCAGTATTTT

clone size: -
D gene: TRBD2
V gene: TRBV12-3/TRBV12-4
J gene: TRBJ2-3
CDR3 protein: CASGAGGHTKDTQYF
CDR3 DNA: TGTGCCAGCGGGGCGGGGGGACACACAAAAGATACGCAGTATTTT

clone size: -
D gene: -
V gene: TRBV5-1
J gene: TRBJ1-5
CDR3 protein: CASSRDVNQPRHF
CDR3 DNA: TGCGCCAGCAGCCGGGACGTCAATCAGCCCCGGCATTTT

clone size: -
D gene: TRBD1
V gene: TRBV6-6
J gene: TRBJ2-7
CDR3 protein: CASSPGDRGYYEQYF
CDR3 DNA: TGTGCCAGCAGTCCGGGGGACAGGGGCTACTACGAGCAGTACTTC

clone size: -
D gene: -
V gene: TRBV3-1
J gene: TRBJ1-1
CDR3 protein: CASSQDGNTEAFF
CDR3 DNA: TGTGCCAGCAGCCAAGATGGGAACACTGAAGCTTTCTTT

clone size: -
D gene: TRBD2
V gene: TRBV7-9
J gene: TRBJ2-1
CDR3 protein: CASSPSLAGGEQFF
CDR3 DNA: TGTGCCAGCAGCCCCTCTCTAGCGGGCGGCGAGCAGTTCTTC

clone size: -
D gene: -
V gene: TRBV4-1
J gene: TRBJ1-2
CDR3 protein: CASSQAEGGYYGYTF
CDR3 DNA: TGCGCCAGCAGCCAAGCGGAGGGGGGGTACTATGGCTACACCTTC

clone size: -
D gene: TRBD1
V gene: TRBV4-2
J gene: TRBJ1-1
CDR3 protein: CASSQDDRVHGTEAFF
CDR3 DNA: TGTGCCAGCAGCCAGGATGACAGGGTGCATGGTACTGAAGCTTTCTTT

clone size: -
D gene: -
V gene: TRBV27
J gene: TRBJ2-2
CDR3 protein: CASSPVGRELFF
CDR3 DNA: TGTGCCAGCAGTCCCGTAGGCCGGGAGCTGTTTTTT

clone size: -
D gene: -
V gene: TRBV27
J gene: TRBJ2-5
CDR3 protein: CASSRGAWETQYF
CDR3 DNA: TGTGCCAGCAGTCGGGGGGCCTGGGAGACCCAGTACTTC

clone size: few
D gene: TRBD2
V gene: TRBV10-3
J gene: TRBJ2-5
CDR3 protein: CAIARTSGGSQETQYF
CDR3 DNA: TGTGCCATCGCCAGGACTAGCGGGGGGAGCCAAGAGACCCAGTACTTC

clone size: -
D gene: TRBD1
V gene: TRBV15
J gene: TRBJ1-6
CDR3 protein: CATSRDRADRDGSPPHF
CDR3 DNA: TGTGCCACCAGCAGAGATCGGGCGGACAGGGATGGTTCACCCCCCCACTTT

clone size: few
D gene: -
V gene: TRBV16
J gene: TRBJ2-7
CDR3 protein: CASSQSTSYEQYF
CDR3 DNA: TGTGCCAGCAGCCAATCGACCTCCTACGAGCAGTACTTC

clone size: few
D gene: -
V gene: TRBV20-1
J gene: TRBJ1-4
CDR3 protein: CSAIALRGPTNEKLFF
CDR3 DNA: TGCAGTGCTATTGCCTTAAGGGGTCCAACTAATGAAAAACTGTTTTTT

clone size: -
D gene: -
V gene: TRBV7-8
J gene: TRBJ2-3
CDR3 protein: CASSLGEGGPSTDTQYF
CDR3 DNA: TGTGCCAGCAGCTTAGGCGAAGGGGGACCTAGCACAGATACGCAGTATTTT

clone size: few
D gene: -
V gene: TRBV3-1
J gene: TRBJ2-6
CDR3 protein: CASSQDGGANVLTF
CDR3 DNA: TGTGCCAGCAGCCAAGACGGTGGGGCCAACGTCCTGACTTTC

clone size: few
D gene: TRBD2
V gene: TRBV15
J gene: TRBJ2-1
CDR3 protein: CATSGSSGGANEQFF
CDR3 DNA: TGTGCCACCAGCGGATCTAGCGGGGGGGCCAATGAGCAGTTCTTC

clone size: -
D gene: TRBD2
V gene: TRBV6-5
J gene: TRBJ2-1
CDR3 protein: CASRPPLAGRSNGQFF
CDR3 DNA: TGTGCCAGCAGGCCACCCCTAGCGGGGAGGAGTAATGGGCAGTTCTTC

clone size: -
D gene: -
V gene: TRBV5-1
J gene: TRBJ2-5
CDR3 protein: CASSLLQVQETQYF
CDR3 DNA: TGCGCCAGCAGCTTGTTACAGGTCCAAGAGACCCAGTACTTC

clone size: -
D gene: -
V gene: TRBV20-1
J gene: TRBJ2-5
CDR3 protein: CSARDVRDQETQYF
CDR3 DNA: TGCAGTGCTAGAGATGTTAGGGATCAAGAGACCCAGTACTTC

clone size: -
D gene: -
V gene: TRBV18
J gene: TRBJ2-1
CDR3 protein: CASSEILLVGDEQFF
CDR3 DNA: TGTGCCAGCTCAGAAATCCTTCTGGTGGGGGATGAGCAGTTCTTC

clone size: few
D gene: -
V gene: TRBV20-1
J gene: TRBJ2-5
CDR3 protein: CSASFRETQYF
CDR3 DNA: TGCAGTGCTAGCTTCCGGGAGACCCAGTACTTC

clone size: -
D gene: TRBD2
V gene: TRBV7-2
J gene: TRBJ2-3
CDR3 protein: CASSLLAGGSKDTQYF
CDR3 DNA: TGTGCCAGCAGCTTACTGGCGGGGGGCTCCAAGGATACGCAGTATTTT

clone size: -
D gene: TRBD1
V gene: TRBV5-1
J gene: TRBJ1-4
CDR3 protein: CASSLESQGAIRTNEKLFF
CDR3 DNA: TGCGCCAGCAGCTTGGAATCACAGGGGGCGATTCGAACTAATGAAAAACTGTTTTTT